Below, one T cell receptor beta chain is given with its context. This entry belongs to a study of T cell responses to AZD1222 COVID-19 vaccine. With 3 bases removed from V and 0 bases from J, the gap between germline ends came to 8 bases. Germline CDR1 reads SGHTA; CDR2 reads FQGNSA. This CDR3 has 15 amino acids. Sequencing was performed with immunoSEQ multiplex PCR; in TCRdb, only in-frame clones are kept and a portion is missing. The sample has 150,000 to 180,000 clones, about 85% seen once; the top ten hold approximately 6.6%. The source was peripheral blood, collected after recovery from COVID-19. The clonotype comes from an adult who had recovered from COVID-19. The rearrangement uses TRBV7-2 and TRBJ1-4; TRBD1 is a possible D gene (6 bases). CDR3 loop: CASSLGASTNEKLFF. The CDR3 nucleotides read TGTGCCAGCAGCTTGGGGGCTTCAACTAATGAAAAACTGTTTTTT. The entire variable domain, with the rest obtained from reference TRBV7-2 and TRBJ1-4, is as follows: GAGVSQSPSNKVTEKGKDVELRCDPISGHTALYWYRQSLGQGLEFLIYFQGNSAPDKSGLPSDRFSAERTGGSVSTLTIQRTQQEDSAVYLCASSLGASTNEKLFFGSGTQLSVL.